The T cell receptor beta chain described here comes from a study of T cells in Graves' hyperthyroidism and ophthalmopathy. Isolation of PBMCs was performed on 8 to 10 ml fresh peripheral blood. Study-wide findings and caveats: Ophthalmopathy onset followed model prediction by a median roughly 6 months. The majority of expanded thyroid clonotypes above 0.001 also appeared in blood.

CDR3 size: 15 residues. Germline V gene sequence: CDR1 MGHDK, CDR2 SYGVNS. The investigators amplified TCR beta CDR3 regions from RNA transcripts. During a first-round RT-PCR of the TCR CDR3, the HTBI primer set was used. Using its own MiXCR run on the multiplex PCR reads, TCRdb lists one record per CDR3 protein. The table lists roughly 840,000 distinct CDR3 sequences, roughly 40% of them singletons. About this clonotype: The antigen is undetermined. The junction departs from the called germline gene at one end, perhaps through a read error.

Sequenced material: blood. The sequence was collected from a man aged 18 to 30 with Graves' hyperthyroidism. This chain links TRBV25-1 with TRBJ2-7; D is uncertain. The CDR3 loop is CASSQDVAAYYEQYF. Written as DNA, the CDR3 is TGCGCCAGCAGCCAAGATGTTGCAGCCTACTACGAGCAGTACTTC.